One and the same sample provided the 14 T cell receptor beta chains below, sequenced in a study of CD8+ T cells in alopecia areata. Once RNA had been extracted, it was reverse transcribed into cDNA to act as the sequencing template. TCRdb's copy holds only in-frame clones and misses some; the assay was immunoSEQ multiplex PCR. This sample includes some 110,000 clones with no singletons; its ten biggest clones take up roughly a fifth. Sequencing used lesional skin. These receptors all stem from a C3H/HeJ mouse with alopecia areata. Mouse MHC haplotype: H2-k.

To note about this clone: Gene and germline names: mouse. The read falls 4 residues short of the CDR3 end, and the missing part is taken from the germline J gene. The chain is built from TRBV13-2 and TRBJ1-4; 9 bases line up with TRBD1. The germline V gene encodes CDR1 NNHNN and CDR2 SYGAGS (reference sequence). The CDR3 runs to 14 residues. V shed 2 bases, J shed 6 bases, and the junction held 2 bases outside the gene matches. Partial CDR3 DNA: TGTGCCAGCGGTGAAGGACAGGGGTACGAA. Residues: CASGEGQGYE. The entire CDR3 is CASGEGQGYERLFF.

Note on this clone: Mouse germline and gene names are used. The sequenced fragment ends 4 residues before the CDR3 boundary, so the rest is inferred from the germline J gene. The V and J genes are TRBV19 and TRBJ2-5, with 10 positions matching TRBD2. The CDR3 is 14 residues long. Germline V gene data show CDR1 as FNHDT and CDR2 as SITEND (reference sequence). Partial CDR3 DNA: TGTGCCAGCAGTACCCGGGACTGGGGAGAC. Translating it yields CASSTRDWGD. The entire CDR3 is CASSTRDWGDTQYF.

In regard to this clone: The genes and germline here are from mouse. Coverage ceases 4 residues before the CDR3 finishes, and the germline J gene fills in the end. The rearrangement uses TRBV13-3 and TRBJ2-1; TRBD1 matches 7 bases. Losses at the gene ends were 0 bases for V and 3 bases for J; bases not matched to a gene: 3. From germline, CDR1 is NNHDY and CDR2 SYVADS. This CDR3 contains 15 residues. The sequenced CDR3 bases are TGTGCCAGCAGTGATGCACACAGGGGCTATGCT. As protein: CASSDAHRGYA. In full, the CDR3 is CASSDAHRGYAEQFF.

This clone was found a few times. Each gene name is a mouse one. The CDR3 is CASSELRGLNQDTQYF. The sequenced part of the CDR3 DNA is TGTGCCAGCAGTGAGCTCAGGGGGCTTAACCAAGAC. V and J are TRBV13-3 and TRBJ2-5; 8 bases line up with TRBD1. The CDR3 end is not reached by the read, which stops 4 residues before it; the germline J gene fills it in. Per germline, CDR1 NNHDY and CDR2 SYVADS. The CDR3 has 16 residues. The V segment lost 2 bases and the J segment 0 bases; nucleotides outside the gene matches: 5.

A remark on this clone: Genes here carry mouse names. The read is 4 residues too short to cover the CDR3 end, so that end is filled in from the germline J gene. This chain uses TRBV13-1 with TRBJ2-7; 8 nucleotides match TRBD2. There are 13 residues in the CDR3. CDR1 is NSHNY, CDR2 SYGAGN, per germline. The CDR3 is CASSELGGDEQYF. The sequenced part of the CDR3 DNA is TGTGCCAGCAGTGAGCTGGGGGGCGAT.

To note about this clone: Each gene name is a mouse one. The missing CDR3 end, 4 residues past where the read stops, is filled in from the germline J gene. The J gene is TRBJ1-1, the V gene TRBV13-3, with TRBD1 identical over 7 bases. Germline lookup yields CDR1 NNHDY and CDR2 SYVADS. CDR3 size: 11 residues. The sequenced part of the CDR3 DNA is TGTGCCACCCAACAGGGGACA. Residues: CATQQGT. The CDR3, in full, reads CATQQGTEVFF.

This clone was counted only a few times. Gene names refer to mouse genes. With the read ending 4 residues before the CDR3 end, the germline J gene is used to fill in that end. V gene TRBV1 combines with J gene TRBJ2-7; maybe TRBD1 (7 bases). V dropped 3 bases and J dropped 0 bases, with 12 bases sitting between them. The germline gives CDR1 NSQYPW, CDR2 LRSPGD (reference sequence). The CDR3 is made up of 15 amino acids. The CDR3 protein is CTCSAKGASSYEQYF. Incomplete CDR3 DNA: TGCACCTGCAGTGCCAAGGGGGCGAGCTCCTAT.

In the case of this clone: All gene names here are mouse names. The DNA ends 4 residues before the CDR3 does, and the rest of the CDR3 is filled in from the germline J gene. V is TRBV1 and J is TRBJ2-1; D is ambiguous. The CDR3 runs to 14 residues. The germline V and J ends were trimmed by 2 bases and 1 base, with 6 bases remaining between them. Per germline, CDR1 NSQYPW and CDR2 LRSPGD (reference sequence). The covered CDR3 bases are TGCACCTGCAGTGCATTCAGGAACTATGCT. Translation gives CTCSAFRNYA. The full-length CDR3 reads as CTCSAFRNYAEQFF.

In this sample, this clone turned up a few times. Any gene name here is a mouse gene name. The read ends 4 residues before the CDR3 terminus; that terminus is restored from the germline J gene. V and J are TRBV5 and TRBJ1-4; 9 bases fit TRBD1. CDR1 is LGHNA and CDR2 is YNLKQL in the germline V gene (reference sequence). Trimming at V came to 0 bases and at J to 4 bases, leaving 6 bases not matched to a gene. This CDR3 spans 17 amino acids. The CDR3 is CASSQDGGQGINERLFF. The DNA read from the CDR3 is TGTGCCAGCAGCCAAGATGGGGGACAGGGAATCAACGAA.

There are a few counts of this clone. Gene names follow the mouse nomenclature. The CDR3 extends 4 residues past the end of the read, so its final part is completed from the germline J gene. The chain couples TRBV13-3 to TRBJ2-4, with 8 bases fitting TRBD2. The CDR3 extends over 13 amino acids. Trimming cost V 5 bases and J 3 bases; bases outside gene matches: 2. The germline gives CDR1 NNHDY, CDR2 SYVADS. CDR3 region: CASSGGAQNTLYF. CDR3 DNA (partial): TGTGCCAGCAGCGGGGGGGCCCAAAAC.

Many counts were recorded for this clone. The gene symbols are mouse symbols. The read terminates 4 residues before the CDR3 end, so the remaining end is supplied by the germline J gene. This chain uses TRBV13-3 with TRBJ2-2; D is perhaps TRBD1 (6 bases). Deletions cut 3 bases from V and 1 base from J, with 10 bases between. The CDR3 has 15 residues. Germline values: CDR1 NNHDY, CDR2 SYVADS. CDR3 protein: CASSGSGQNTGQLYF. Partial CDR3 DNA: TGTGCCAGCAGTGGCTCGGGACAAAACACCGGG. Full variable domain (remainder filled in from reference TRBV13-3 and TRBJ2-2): EAAVTQSPRSKVAVTGGKVTLSCHQTNNHDYMYWYRQDTGHGLRLIHYSYVADSTEKGDIPDGYKASRPSQENFSLILELASLSQTAVYFCASSGSGQNTGQLYFGEGSKLTVL.

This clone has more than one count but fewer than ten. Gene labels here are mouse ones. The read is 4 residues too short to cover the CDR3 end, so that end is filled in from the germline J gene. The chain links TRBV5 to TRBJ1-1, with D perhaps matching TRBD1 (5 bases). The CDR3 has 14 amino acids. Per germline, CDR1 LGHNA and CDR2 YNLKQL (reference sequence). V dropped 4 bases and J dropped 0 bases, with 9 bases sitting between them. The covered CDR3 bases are TGTGCCAGCAGCCCGGACATTGCAAACACA. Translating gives CASSPDIANT. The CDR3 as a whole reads CASSPDIANTEVFF.

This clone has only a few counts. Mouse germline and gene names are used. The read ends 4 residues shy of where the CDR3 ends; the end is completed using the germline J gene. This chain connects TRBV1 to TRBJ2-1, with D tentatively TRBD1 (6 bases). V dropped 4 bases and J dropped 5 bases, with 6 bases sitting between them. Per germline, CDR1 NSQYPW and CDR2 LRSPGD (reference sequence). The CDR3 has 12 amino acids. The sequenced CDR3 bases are TGCACCTGCAGTGGGACAGATGCT. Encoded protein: CTCSGTDA. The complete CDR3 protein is CTCSGTDAEQFF.

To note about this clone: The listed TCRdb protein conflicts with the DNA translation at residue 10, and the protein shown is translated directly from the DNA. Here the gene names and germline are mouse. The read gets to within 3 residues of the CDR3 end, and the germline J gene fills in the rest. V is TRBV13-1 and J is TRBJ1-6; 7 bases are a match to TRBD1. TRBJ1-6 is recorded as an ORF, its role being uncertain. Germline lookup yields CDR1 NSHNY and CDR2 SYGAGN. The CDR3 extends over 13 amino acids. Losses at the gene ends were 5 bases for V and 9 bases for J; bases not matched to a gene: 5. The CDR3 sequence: CASRETGRSPLYF. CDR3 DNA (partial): TGTGCCAGCAGAGAGACAGGGCGTTCGCCC.